The present entry profiles one T cell receptor (beta chain) with its context. This sample stems from a study of T cell changes during pregnancy in multiple sclerosis. Measured with immunoSEQ multiplex PCR; TCRdb has only the in-frame clones, and not every one. The sample yields about 40,000 clones, approximately 87% seen once. The sequencing here drew on peripheral blood, taken in the second trimester of pregnancy. The source of this sequence is a female donor in good health, enrolled as a control in a pregnancy study.

The CDR3 region is CAISEPAGGTDTQYF. CDR3 bases: TGTGCCATCAGTGAACCAGCGGGGGGCACAGATACGCAGTATTTT. The rearrangement links TRBV10-3 to TRBJ2-3; TRBD2 aligns across 8 bases. The CDR3 totals 15 residues. CDR1 is ENHRY and CDR2 is SYGVKD in the germline V gene. Unmatched junction bases numbered 3, after V lost 3 bases and J lost 1 base.